This TCR beta chain was profiled in a study of blood T cells in healthy people across ages. This CDR3 comprises 14 residues. Germline values: CDR1 SGHTA, CDR2 FQGNSA. Unmatched junction bases numbered 4, after V lost 3 bases and J lost 8 bases. The second PCR ran 7 to 11 cycles with a sample-barcoded 5' primer and J-beta primers. TCRdb passed the 5' RACE reads through MiXCR, listing each CDR3 protein once. The sample shows 500,000 to 650,000 distinct CDR3 sequences, about a quarter of them seen only once. The sample was also reused in another study, on T cells of mothers and their children.

The receptor comes from a boy aged 2 to 10 in good health. This chain links TRBV7-2 with TRBJ2-1, with 10 bases lining up with TRBD2. The specimen sequenced was blood. CDR3 sequence reads: CASSLLAGEDEQFF. CDR3 bases: TGTGCCAGCAGCTTGCTAGCGGGAGAGGATGAGCAGTTCTTC.